This TCR beta chain originates from a study of regulatory T cells in long-lasting Graves disease. Concerning this clonotype itself: A much larger clone sits a single nucleotide away, making a read error possible.

Germline loops: CDR1 SGHVS, CDR2 FQNEAQ. There are 14 residues in the CDR3. Trimming at V came to 4 bases and at J to 3 bases, leaving 1 base not matched to a gene. CDR3 regions were amplified by Arm-PCR using iRepertoire HTBI primers to build TCR beta libraries. TCRdb re-called the multiplex PCR reads with MiXCR, one entry per CDR3 protein. Of 380,000 or so distinct CDR3 sequences in the sample, roughly 15% were seen once. The time point is: newly diagnosed GD, antithyroid drugs for less than 3 months. PBMCs provided the RNA from which the TCR library was made. An endocrinology department located in Xi'an, China, was where the patients came from. The sample was also linked to a second study, of T cells in Graves' hyperthyroidism and ophthalmopathy. That paper adds: Through a model of 13 V-J features, ophthalmopathy was separated from stable hyperthyroidism.

The chain uses TRBV7-8 and TRBJ2-2, with 8 bases identical to TRBD1. The sequencing used peripheral blood mononuclear cells (PBMCs), collected at new diagnosis, from a patient treated with antithyroid drugs. This receptor was taken from a woman between 18 and 30 years old with Graves disease. The CDR3 nucleotides read TGTGCCAGCAGCTCGGGACAGGACACCGGGGAGCTGTTTTTT. Residues: CASSSGQDTGELFF. The full variable domain, completed using reference TRBV7-8 and TRBJ2-2, is GAGVSQSPRYKVAKRGQDVALRCDPISGHVSLFWYQQALGQGPEFLTYFQNEAQLDKSGLPSDRFFAERPEGSVSTLKIQRTQQEDSAVYLCASSSGQDTGELFFGEGSRLTVL.